Shown below are 15 T cell receptor beta chains from a single sample sequenced in a study of T cells after yellow fever vaccination. In TCRdb, the 5' RACE reads were re-called with MiXCR into one record per CDR3 protein. The table has 620,000 or so distinct CDR3 sequences, 12% seen once; the top ten hold 15%. The specimen was PBMCs, collected on the day of the yellow fever booster vaccination. The receptors stem from a man aged 25 to 40 who received the YFV17D yellow fever vaccine.

This clonotype has just a few counts. The chain employs TRBV20-1 and TRBJ2-7; D perhaps matches TRBD2 (5 bases). The length of the CDR3 is 13 residues. The V gene lost 1 base and the J gene lost 4 bases, with 11 bases spanning the gap. Germline V gene lookup returns CDR1 DFQATT and CDR2 SNEGSKA (reference sequence). In DNA form, the CDR3 reads TGCAGTGCTAGAGTTAGTTCGGGATACGAGCAGTACTTC. Protein sequence: CSARVSSGYEQYF.

The rearrangement links TRBV24-1 to TRBJ2-1; D is unclear. This CDR3 is built from 17 residues. Per germline, CDR1 KGHDR and CDR2 SFDVKD. Deletions cut 5 bases from V and 5 bases from J, with 21 bases between. The CDR3 protein is CATSASHVGHWDNEQFF. The CDR3 bases are TGTGCCACCAGTGCATCCCACGTGGGCCACTGGGACAATGAGCAGTTCTTC.

The chain carries TRBV2 and TRBJ1-2; 7 bases are a match to TRBD1. CDR1 is SNHLY and CDR2 is FYNNEI in the germline V gene. With 6 bases clipped from V and 8 bases from J, the junction kept 6 bases outside the gene matches. This CDR3 spans 12 amino acids. CDR3 in amino acids: CASRRQGPGYTF. As DNA, the CDR3 is TGTGCCAGCAGGAGACAGGGCCCGGGCTACACCTTC. Full variable domain (missing parts from reference TRBV2 and TRBJ1-2): EPEVTQTPSHQVTQMGQEVILRCVPISNHLYFYWYRQILGQKVEFLVSFYNNEISEKSEIFDDQFSVERPDGSNFTLKIRSTKLEDSAMYFCASRRQGPGYTFGSGTRLTVV.

This clonotype turned up a few times. This CDR3 is CASSSWTGGGGELFF. DNA for the CDR3: TGTGCCAGCAGTTCCTGGACAGGGGGCGGCGGGGAGCTGTTTTTT. This sequence joins TRBV28 and TRBJ2-2, with 11 bases that match TRBD1. V lost 4 bases and J lost 7; bases outside the gene matches: 5. Germline V gene data show CDR1 as MDHEN and CDR2 as SYDVKM. The CDR3 is made up of 15 amino acids.

This clonotype came up a few times. V gene TRBV7-2 combines with J gene TRBJ2-5, with TRBD2 as a possible D gene (6 bases). V was pared by 3 bases and J by 5 bases, with 10 bases between. CDR3 length: 13 amino acids. Germline V gene sequence: CDR1 SGHTA, CDR2 FQGNSA. CDR3 DNA: TGTGCCAGCAGCTTCAGCCGGGAGGAGACCCAGTACTTC. As protein: CASSFSREETQYF.

V and J are TRBV24-1 and TRBJ2-1; D remains ambiguous. The CDR3 has 17 residues. Germline V lookup: CDR1 KGHDR, CDR2 SFDVKD. V was pared by 1 base and J by 4 bases, with 16 bases between. The CDR3 here is CATSDFPRIGGYNEQFF. In DNA form, the CDR3 reads TGTGCCACCAGTGATTTTCCCAGGATAGGTGGTTACAATGAGCAGTTCTTC.

V usage is TRBV12-3 or TRBV12-4 and J usage is TRBJ1-6, with 7 positions matching TRBD1. CDR3 length: 14 residues. The junction had 6 bases not matched to a gene; V was cut back by 3 bases and J by 10 bases. As DNA, the CDR3 is TGTGCCAGCAGTTTTTACAGGGGTGGATCACCCCTCCACTTT. Translated: CASSFYRGGSPLHF.

The chain links TRBV28 to TRBJ2-1, with 9 bases fitting TRBD2. CDR1 MDHEN and CDR2 SYDVKM come from the germline V gene. The CDR3 is made up of 14 amino acids. Unmatched junction bases numbered 8, after V lost 5 bases and J lost 9 bases. DNA of the CDR3: TGTGCCAGCAGTAGCGGGACTAGCTTTCTTGAGCAGTTCTTC. As protein: CASSSGTSFLEQFF.

CDR3 sequence (DNA): TGCGCCAGCAGCCTGACTCCAAGCTCTGGGGCCAACGTCCTGACTTTC. Translating it yields CASSLTPSSGANVLTF. The V gene is TRBV5-1, the J gene TRBJ2-6, with D unresolved. Deletions cut 4 bases from V and 0 bases from J, with 11 bases between. Germline values: CDR1 SGHRS, CDR2 YFSETQ. The CDR3 covers 16 residues.

There are a few counts of this clonotype. This chain connects TRBV5-1 to TRBJ2-2; 7 positions match TRBD2. The CDR3 has 18 residues. V trimming: 2 bases; J trimming: 7 bases; junction bases outside the gene matches: 17. Per the germline V gene, CDR1 is SGHRS and CDR2 is YFSETQ. CDR3 in amino acids: CASSFRGAGSVGGGELFF. Written as DNA, the CDR3 is TGCGCCAGCAGCTTCCGGGGAGCGGGATCCGTCGGGGGCGGGGAGCTGTTTTTT.

This clonotype was counted at least ten times. The rearrangement uses TRBV20-1 and TRBJ2-3, with TRBD2 matching over 7 bases. Per the germline V gene, CDR1 is DFQATT and CDR2 is SNEGSKA (reference sequence). The V and J ends lost 4 bases and 2 bases, in that order; junction bases with no gene match: 12. The CDR3 extends over 16 amino acids. The CDR3 DNA reads as TGCAGTGCTACCCGTCTAGCGGACCTCCACACAGATACGCAGTATTTT. Its translation: CSATRLADLHTDTQYF.

This clonotype was detected only a few times. The gene calls are TRBV12-3 or TRBV12-4 and TRBJ2-7; TRBD1 matches at 11 bases. The V gene end was trimmed by 5 bases and the J gene end by 5 bases; junction bases not matched to a gene: 14. There are 17 residues in the CDR3. The CDR3 is CASSRINPGQGGNEQYF. The CDR3 DNA is TGTGCCAGCAGTCGAATTAATCCGGGACAGGGGGGAAACGAGCAGTACTTC.

This clonotype was seen more than once but under ten times. This sequence joins TRBV12-3 or TRBV12-4 and TRBJ2-2, with 9 positions matching TRBD1. This CDR3 contains 13 residues. The V and J ends lost 1 base and 15 bases, in that order; junction bases with no gene match: 6. CDR3 coding DNA: TGTGCCAGCAGTTTAGGGGGGACAGGGAAGGTGTTTTTT. Translating it yields CASSLGGTGKVFF.

This clonotype was counted between two and nine times. This chain links TRBV20-1 with TRBJ2-1; 8 bases match TRBD2. V lost 4 bases and J lost 9; bases outside the gene matches: 11. The CDR3 covers 14 residues. Germline lookup yields CDR1 DFQATT and CDR2 SNEGSKA (reference sequence). The CDR3 DNA reads as TGCAGTGCTACCCTAGCGGGCGTCAGTTTTGAGCAGTTCTTC. It encodes CSATLAGVSFEQFF.

In this sample, this clonotype turned up many times. J is TRBJ2-1 and V is TRBV6-2 or TRBV6-3; 10 nucleotides line up with TRBD2. Germline V CDR1 and CDR2: MNHEY, SVGEGT. The J segment lost 1 base and the V segment lost 7 bases, leaving 4 bases of the junction unmatched. The CDR3 is 15 residues long. The CDR3 nucleotides are TGTGCCAGCAATCTAGCGGGAGTGTCCTACAATGAGCAGTTCTTC. Protein product: CASNLAGVSYNEQFF.